The 32 T cell receptor beta chains below all came from one sample that was sequenced in a study of blood T cell repertoires in COVID-19. TCRdb keeps only in-frame clones here, not all; method: immunoSEQ multiplex PCR. The sample lists approximately 250,000 clones; roughly 84% were seen once. The sample consisted of peripheral blood. Receptors were obtained from a woman aged 35 to 49 who had recovered from COVID-19.

The chain has TRBV24-1 and TRBJ2-5; the match to TRBD2 covers 8 bases. The length of the CDR3 is 16 residues. J lost 3 bases, V lost 6 bases, and 11 bases had no gene match. CDR1 is KGHDR, CDR2 SFDVKD, per germline. The CDR3 region has the DNA TGTGCCACCAGTTTAGGGAGGACTAGCTTGGAAGAGACCCAGTACTTC. This gives the protein CATSLGRTSLEETQYF.

The chain carries TRBV10-2 and TRBJ1-5; a possible D gene is TRBD1 (6 bases). V was shortened by 1 base and J by 6 bases, with 13 bases between the two germline ends. This CDR3 has 15 amino acids. CDR1 is WSHSY, CDR2 SAAADI, per germline. The CDR3 nucleotides read TGCGCCAGCAGTGAGTATAGCAGGGGAAGTCAGCCCCAGCATTTT. As protein: CASSEYSRGSQPQHF.

There are a few counts of this clone. This CDR3 reads CASSEQVGQGGEKLFF. The CDR3 DNA sequence: TGTGCCAGCAGTGAACAGGTGGGACAGGGTGGCGAAAAACTGTTTTTT. The chain employs TRBV6-1 and TRBJ1-4, with 9 bases matching TRBD1. In germline, CDR1 is MNHNS, CDR2 SASEGT. V trimming: 2 bases; J trimming: 8 bases; junction bases outside the gene matches: 9. The CDR3 length is 16 residues.

V and J are TRBV10-1 and TRBJ2-5; 7 nucleotides match TRBD1. Germline V lookup: CDR1 WNHNN, CDR2 SYGVQD (reference sequence). The length of the CDR3 is 17 residues. J gave up 7 bases and V 3 bases, and 17 bases lay outside the gene matches. The CDR3 region has the DNA TGCGCCAGCAGTGAATATCCCTTGACAGGGCTGCCTTGGACCCAGTACTTC. This translates into CASSEYPLTGLPWTQYF.

The genes are TRBV3-1 (or the pseudogene TRBV3-2) and TRBJ2-2; D is undetermined. The CDR3 spans 15 residues. Germline V gives CDR1 LGHDT, CDR2 YNNKEL (reference sequence). Between the trimmed V and J ends, which lost 2 bases and 4 bases, there was a span of 11 bases. CDR3 nucleotides: TGTGCCAGCAGCCAAAGACTTGGTGGCACCGGGGAGCTGTTTTTT. Protein product: CASSQRLGGTGELFF.

This chain links TRBV28 with TRBJ1-2; D unresolved. CDR3 length: 15 residues. Trimming stripped 1 base from V and 1 base from J, with 10 bases between. Germline V gene sequence: CDR1 MDHEN, CDR2 SYDVKM. Here the CDR3 reads CASSLLAGFNYGYTF. In DNA, the CDR3 is TGTGCCAGCAGTTTATTGGCAGGTTTTAACTATGGCTACACCTTC.

The chain is built from TRBV7-3 and TRBJ2-6, with D tentatively TRBD2 (6 bases). CDR1 and CDR2 from the germline V gene are SGHTA and FQGTGA. This CDR3 is 15 amino acids long. Deletions cut 3 bases from V and 3 bases from J, with 9 bases between. The CDR3 DNA reads TGTGCCAGCAGCTTGGGACTCCTTGGGGCCAACGTCCTGACTTTC. Its translation is CASSLGLLGANVLTF.

This clone has more than one count but fewer than ten. The chain is built from TRBV5-1 and TRBJ2-3, with TRBD1 identical over 8 bases. This CDR3 has 14 residues. V lost 0 bases and J lost 4; bases outside the gene matches: 1. Germline lookup yields CDR1 SGHRS and CDR2 YFSETQ. CDR3 protein: CASSLGQGSDTQYF. As DNA, the CDR3 is TGCGCCAGCAGCTTGGGACAGGGGTCAGATACGCAGTATTTT.

The chain combines TRBV3-1 (or the pseudogene TRBV3-2) with TRBJ2-3; 12 bases map to TRBD2. The length of the CDR3 is 17 residues. Germline CDR1 and CDR2: LGHDT and YNNKEL (reference sequence). V trimming: 5 bases; J trimming: 3 bases; junction bases outside the gene matches: 9. CDR3 DNA sequence: TGTGCCAGCAGCAAAGGGGCCACTAGCGGGGGGACAGATACGCAGTATTTT. Its translation: CASSKGATSGGTDTQYF.

The chain employs TRBV6-6 and TRBJ2-1; 7 positions agree with TRBD2. The CDR3 contains 15 residues. CDR1 is MNHNY, CDR2 SVGAGI, per germline (reference sequence). V was pared by 4 bases and J by 2 bases, with 5 bases of the junction left unmatched. In DNA form, the CDR3 reads TGTGCCAGCAGTTTTACTAGCGCTCCCTACAATGAGCAGTTCTTC. Amino acids: CASSFTSAPYNEQFF.

This chain joins TRBV19 and TRBJ2-3; a possible D gene is TRBD2 (5 bases). The V end lost 5 bases, the J end lost 0 bases, and 12 bases lay between the germline ends. The CDR3 spans 15 residues. Germline lookup yields CDR1 LNHDA and CDR2 SQIVND (reference sequence). CDR3 sequence (DNA): TGTGCCAGTAGTCCAGCGGATGCTAGCACAGATACGCAGTATTTT. Translated, it gives CASSPADASTDTQYF.

This sequence joins TRBV27 and TRBJ1-2; TRBD1 matches at 10 bases. There are 16 residues in the CDR3. CDR1 is MNHEY and CDR2 is SMNVEV in the germline V gene (reference sequence). With V trimmed by 2 bases and J by 4 bases, 7 bases remained unmatched. The CDR3 loop reads CASSLTGQGSPYGYTF. The CDR3 coding sequence is TGTGCCAGCAGTTTAACGGGACAGGGGTCGCCCTATGGCTACACCTTC.

V gene TRBV18 combines with J gene TRBJ1-5; TRBD1 is a possible D gene (6 bases). The CDR3 length is 18 residues. V was clipped by 1 base and J by 0 bases, with 16 bases between them. CDR1 is KGHSH, CDR2 LQKENI, per germline. As DNA, the CDR3 is TGTGCCAGCTCACCACAAAGGGGGGGGGCTGCTAGCAATCAGCCCCAGCATTTT. This translates into CASSPQRGGAASNQPQHF.

The J gene is TRBJ2-2, the V gene TRBV6-5, with D perhaps TRBD2 (6 bases). V was clipped by 11 bases and J by 0 bases, with 7 bases between them. CDR1 is MNHEY and CDR2 is SVGAGI in the germline V gene. The length of the CDR3 is 12 residues. The CDR3 DNA is TGTGCCGGAGGGGCGAACACCGGGGAGCTGTTTTTT. It is translated as CAGGANTGELFF.

This clone was picked up a small number of times. The CDR3 protein is CASRPDRASRDTQYF. The DNA of the CDR3 is TGTGCCAGCAGACCTGACAGAGCTTCTCGGGATACGCAGTATTTT. The gene calls are TRBV6-5 and TRBJ2-3; maybe TRBD1 (5 bases). From germline, CDR1 is MNHEY and CDR2 SVGAGI. This CDR3 contains 15 residues. The V and J ends lost 6 bases and 6 bases respectively, with 19 bases between them.

The chain couples TRBV6-1 to TRBJ1-5; a weak D match, TRBD1 (6 bases). Germline assignment: CDR1 MNHNS and CDR2 SASEGT. The CDR3 is made up of 18 amino acids. Trimming removed 1 base at V and 0 bases at J, with 16 bases between. CDR3 bases: TGTGCCAGCAGTGAAGGGATCAACAGGGACGTTAGCAATCAGCCCCAGCATTTT. Residues: CASSEGINRDVSNQPQHF.

The chain is built from TRBV28 and TRBJ1-2; D unresolved. CDR1 and CDR2 (germline): MDHEN, SYDVKM. V was pared by 6 bases and J by 0 bases, with 11 bases between. This CDR3 spans 14 amino acids. CDR3 bases: TGTGCCAGCAGCCCAGGAATACCTAACTATGGCTACACCTTC. Translation: CASSPGIPNYGYTF.

J is TRBJ2-1 and V is TRBV5-1; 13 bases fit TRBD2. The CDR3 runs to 16 residues. Trimming cost V 5 bases and J 2 bases; bases outside gene matches: 4. Germline CDR1 SGHRS, CDR2 YFSETQ. The CDR3 spells CASSAGLAGAYNEQFF. The CDR3 DNA is TGCGCCAGCAGTGCTGGACTAGCGGGGGCCTACAATGAGCAGTTCTTC.

The rearrangement uses TRBV5-4 and TRBJ2-4, with D uncertain. V was pared by 0 bases and J by 7 bases, with 11 bases between. The CDR3 is 14 amino acids. Per the germline V gene, CDR1 is SGHNT and CDR2 is YYREEE (reference sequence). The CDR3 nucleotides read TGTGCCAGCAGCTTGGCAGGCTTGGCGAACATTCAGTACTTC. Its translation is CASSLAGLANIQYF.

There are a few counts of this clone. The V and J genes are TRBV19 and TRBJ2-5, with D perhaps TRBD2 (6 bases). Trimming took 5 bases from V and 5 from J, leaving 12 bases between them. Per the germline V gene, CDR1 is LNHDA and CDR2 is SQIVND (reference sequence). This CDR3 is built from 13 residues. CDR3 sequence: CASSLWRGETQYF. CDR3 coding DNA: TGTGCCAGTAGTCTTTGGAGGGGTGAGACCCAGTACTTC. Using reference TRBV19 and TRBJ2-5 for the parts outside the CDR3, the full variable domain is DGGITQSPKYLFRKEGQNVTLSCEQNLNHDAMYWYRQDPGQGLRLIYYSQIVNDFQKGDIAEGYSVSREKKESFPLTVTSAQKNPTAFYLCASSLWRGETQYFGPGTRLLVL.

In its sample, this clone was seen once. The chain combines TRBV19 with TRBJ1-2, with 11 bases that match TRBD1. The CDR3 contains 14 residues. The J segment lost 7 bases and the V segment lost 7 bases, leaving 8 bases of the junction unmatched. Germline CDR1 and CDR2: LNHDA and SQIVND (reference sequence). Here the CDR3 reads CASNRWDRGSGYTF. CDR3 in DNA: TGTGCCAGTAATCGTTGGGACAGGGGGTCTGGCTACACCTTC.

The V gene is TRBV28, the J gene TRBJ2-7, with D possibly being TRBD1 (5 bases). CDR3 length: 13 residues. V gave up 5 bases and J gave up 9 bases, with 17 bases separating them. Germline values: CDR1 MDHEN, CDR2 SYDVKM. This CDR3 is CASSPPKGSGQYF. CDR3 bases: TGTGCCAGCAGTCCCCCCAAGGGGTCGGGGCAGTACTTC.

The chain joins TRBV5-1 to TRBJ2-3; D is undetermined. V was trimmed by 3 bases and J by 7 bases, leaving 6 bases between them. The CDR3 runs to 11 residues. Germline values: CDR1 SGHRS, CDR2 YFSETQ. The CDR3 region is CASSSEYTQYF. Written as DNA, the CDR3 is TGCGCCAGCAGCTCCGAGTATACGCAGTATTTT. Combining the CDR3 with reference TRBV5-1 and TRBJ2-3 gives the whole variable domain KAGVTQTPRYLIKTRGQQVTLSCSPISGHRSVSWYQQTPGQGLQFLFEYFSETQRNKGNFPGRFSGRQFSNSRSEMNVSTLELGDSALYLCASSSEYTQYFGPGTRLTVL.

This chain joins TRBV30 and TRBJ2-1, with D possibly matching TRBD2 (6 bases). Germline loops: CDR1 GTSNPN, CDR2 SVGIG (reference sequence). V lost 0 bases and J lost 4, with 13 bases in between. The CDR3 consists of 15 residues. The CDR3: CAWSVSAGKYNEQFF. The CDR3 bases are TGTGCCTGGAGTGTATCTGCGGGGAAATACAATGAGCAGTTCTTC. Filled out from reference TRBV30 and TRBJ2-1, the complete variable domain reads SQTIHQWPATLVQPVGSPLSLECTVEGTSNPNLYWYRQAAGRGLQLLFYSVGIGQISSEVPQNLSASRPQDRQFILSSKKLLLSDSGFYLCAWSVSAGKYNEQFFGPGTRLTVL.

The chain is built from TRBV18 and TRBJ2-7, with 11 nucleotides matching TRBD1. Losses at the gene ends were 6 bases for V and 5 bases for J; bases not matched to a gene: 9. Germline V CDR1 and CDR2: KGHSH, LQKENI. The CDR3 runs to 15 residues. DNA of the CDR3: TGTGCCAGCTCTCCCGGGACAGGGGGACCTAACGAGCAGTACTTC. Amino acid sequence: CASSPGTGGPNEQYF.

The V gene is TRBV9, the J gene TRBJ1-1, with D possibly TRBD1 on 6 matching bases. The CDR3 is made up of 14 amino acids. V shed 2 bases and J shed 3 bases, with 11 bases lying between them. Looked up from germline, CDR1 is SGDLS and CDR2 is YYNGEE. CDR3 protein: CASSVDSQHTEAFF. The CDR3 region has the DNA TGTGCCAGCAGCGTGGACAGCCAACACACTGAAGCTTTCTTT. Drawing the rest from reference TRBV9 and TRBJ1-1, the complete variable domain is DSGVTQTPKHLITATGQRVTLRCSPRSGDLSVYWYQQSLDQGLQFLIQYYNGEERAKGNILERFSAQQFPDLHSELNLSSLELGDSALYFCASSVDSQHTEAFFGQGTRLTVV.

This sequence joins TRBV7-7 and TRBJ2-5; D might be TRBD1 (5 bases). V shed 5 bases and J shed 1 base, with 8 bases lying between them. This CDR3 region has 13 residues. Germline CDR1 reads SSHAT; CDR2 reads FNYEAQ (reference sequence). The CDR3 DNA reads TGTGCCAGCAGCGTCGACAGCCAAGAGACCCAGTACTTC. Translating gives CASSVDSQETQYF.

The V call is TRBV30, the J call TRBJ1-6; D possibly corresponds to TRBD1 (6 bases). Germline loops: CDR1 GTSNPN, CDR2 SVGIG (reference sequence). V lost 2 bases and J lost 0, with 8 bases in between. The CDR3 runs to 15 residues. In nucleotides, the CDR3 is TGTGCCTGGAGTACAGGGAGCTCCTATAATTCACCCCTCCACTTT. Protein: CAWSTGSSYNSPLHF. Drawing the rest from reference TRBV30 and TRBJ1-6, the complete variable domain is SQTIHQWPATLVQPVGSPLSLECTVEGTSNPNLYWYRQAAGRGLQLLFYSVGIGQISSEVPQNLSASRPQDRQFILSSKKLLLSDSGFYLCAWSTGSSYNSPLHFGNGTRLTVT.

DNA for the CDR3: TGCGCCAGCAGCGGGACAGTAACCTCTAACTATGGCTACACCTTC. Translation: CASSGTVTSNYGYTF. The chain carries TRBV5-1 and TRBJ1-2; 7 nucleotides match TRBD1. The CDR3 covers 15 residues. Germline CDR1 is SGHRS and CDR2 is YFSETQ. J lost 0 bases, V lost 4 bases, and 6 bases had no gene match.

V and J are TRBV5-4 and TRBJ2-7, with 8 bases that match TRBD1. The CDR3 has 14 residues. J gave up 0 bases and V 3 bases, and 2 bases lay outside the gene matches. The germline V gene encodes CDR1 SGHNT and CDR2 YYREEE (reference sequence). DNA of the CDR3: TGTGCCAGCAGCTCGGGACAGGACTCCTACGAGCAGTACTTC. Protein product: CASSSGQDSYEQYF. The complete variable domain, with remaining parts taken from reference TRBV5-4 and TRBJ2-7, reads ETGVTQSPTHLIKTRGQQVTLRCSSQSGHNTVSWYQQALGQGPQFIFQYYREEENGRGNFPPRFSGLQFPNYSSELNVNALELDDSALYLCASSSGQDSYEQYFGPGTRLTVT.

This chain joins TRBV6-1 and TRBJ1-2, with TRBD1 matching 8 bases. The J segment lost 3 bases and the V segment lost 1 base, leaving 4 bases of the junction unmatched. The length of the CDR3 is 15 residues. In germline, CDR1 is MNHNS, CDR2 SASEGT. The CDR3 sequence: CASSEGGQGYYGYTF. The DNA for the CDR3 is TGTGCCAGCAGTGAAGGCGGACAGGGCTACTATGGCTACACCTTC.

V gene TRBV3-1 (or the pseudogene TRBV3-2) combines with J gene TRBJ2-3; D gene uncertain. The length of the CDR3 is 13 residues. The ends were cut back, 1 base at V and 2 bases at J, with 4 bases in the middle. The germline V gene has CDR1 LGHDT and CDR2 YNNKEL (reference sequence). CDR3 amino acids: CASSQVLTDTQYF. In nucleotides, the CDR3 is TGTGCCAGCAGCCAAGTCCTCACAGATACGCAGTATTTT.